This T cell receptor (beta chain) stems from a study of human CD4 T cells and Enterobacteriaceae (dated by TCRdb to 2019 to 2021). Concerning the study at large: E. coli, K. pneumoniae, E. aerogenes, S. flexneri, S. sonnei, S. typhimurium and S. aureus were used as stimulating bacteria and were heat-inactivated after culture.

The paper as a whole reports these results and caveats: Enterobacteriaceae-reactive repertoires were polyclonal but contained fewer clonotypes than S. aureus- or M. tuberculosis-reactive repertoires, and they co-clustered together. Clonotypes shared among Enterobacteriaceae cultures accounted for about 25-49% of unique rearrangements but about 66-95% of templates, while sharing with control bacteria was rare.

After about 6-7 days, proliferating activated T cells were FACS-sorted as CFSE-low CD25+ ICOS+ cells. Sorted memory CD4+ T cells were CFSE-labeled and cultured at a 2:1 ratio with irradiated autologous monocytes pulsed with antigen. Memory CD4+ T cells, defined as all CD4+ cells except CD45RA+CCR7+CD95- naive cells, were FACS-sorted on a FACSAria III to over 95% purity. Blood from healthy donors was obtained from blood donation centers in Switzerland. Positive selection with CD4 and CD14 magnetic microbeads was used to enrich total CD4+ T cells and monocytes. CD8+, CD14+, CD16+, CD56+, CD19+ and CD25-bright cells were excluded before sorting. The bacteria were heat-inactivated at 60 degrees C for 2 to 3 hours and added at around 1.9 particles per monocyte, and M. tuberculosis lysate was used at 3 ug/ml. TCR Vbeta genes were sequenced from CFSE-low memory CD4+ T cells that proliferated after primary stimulation with Enterobacteriaceae or control bacteria. Each bacteria-reactive repertoire was analyzed in two to four different donors across two independent experiments. Ficoll-Paque Plus was used to isolate peripheral blood mononuclear cells from donor blood.

This clone showed up just once. No base quality information exists; no much larger clone differs at one position. The trim is 4 bases for V and 5 bases for J, with a gap of 11 bases between the germline ends. The germline V gene (reference sequence) gives CDR1 as LNHDA and CDR2 as SQIVND. From its cysteine to its phenylalanine, the CDR3 spans 13 amino acids. Left in the record is the CDR3 DNA by itself, 39 bases read in frame from the first base. Survey-level sequencing, with a detection sensitivity of one cell in 40,000, was applied to the CFSE-low antigen-reactive cultures. The QIAamp DNA Micro Kit was used to extract genomic DNA from cell pellets, and spectrophotometry was used to check the DNA quantity and purity. TCR Vbeta CDR3 regions were amplified with the immunoSEQ multiplex PCR assay. The amplicons were sequenced on the Illumina HiSeq platform. Each retrieved sequence was 87 nucleotides long and included the CDR3 region. Under the source paper's analysis protocol: A clonotype was defined as a unique productive TCR Vbeta nucleotide sequence and was quantified by productive template frequency from ImmunoSEQ Analyzer V3.0. Expanded clonotypes were defined by a threshold at the top 5th percentile of each frequency-ranked repertoire. Repertoire overlap was calculated as Chao-Jaccard with the R package fossil and was visualized by nonmetric multidimensional scaling with the R package MASS. TCRdb provides this immuneACCESS table in a form limited to in-frame rearrangements. Some clones are lacking; in checked studies, under half of them reflect an unresolved V gene, and why the rest are absent is not known. V and J calls and clone size are those listed in that table; D and trimming were worked out from the DNA. This sample comprises 120 to 150 clones, roughly a third of them detected only once. Jointly, the top ten make up over 35% of the sample.

Recombination linked TRBV19 to TRBJ2-5; the D gene is perhaps TRBD1, from 7 matching bases. The TCR comes from a human donor in good health. Material for sequencing was bacteria-reactive CD4+ T cells grown in culture. The sample's cell subset or site label, in plain terms: CFSE-low proliferating memory CD4 T cells sorted after in vitro stimulation with a heat-inactivated bacterium or M. tuberculosis lysate. The CDR3 protein is CASSTQGGETQYF. The DNA sequence is TGTGCCAGTAGTACCCAGGGGGGCGAGACCCAGTACTTC.